In this sample, the clone carrying this T cell receptor (beta chain) turned up many times. Its antigen remains unknown. The data were taken from a study of T cells after posttransplantation cyclophosphamide. Study results and caveats: Recipient CMV seropositivity and CMV reactivation strongly tracked TRB clonality. Blood and skin or GI T cell repertoires showed limited TRB overlap.

TCRdb's copy holds only in-frame clones and misses some; the assay was immunoSEQ multiplex PCR. In total the sample includes about 12,000 clones, none of them seen once. Trimming at V came to 8 bases and at J to 5 bases, leaving 7 bases not matched to a gene. The CDR3 is made up of 13 amino acids. Germline CDR1 is MDHEN and CDR2 is SYDVKM. The chain combines TRBV28 with TRBJ2-3, with 7 bases that match TRBD2. Sequences were obtained from PBMCs. The receptor was isolated from a woman aged 40 to 50 in good health, CMV-negative, and a related stem cell transplant donor. Written as DNA, the CDR3 is TGTGCCAGCGCGGGAGAGGATAAAGATACGCAGTATTTT. Encoded protein: CASAGEDKDTQYF.